Listed here are 7 T cell receptor beta chains from one sample, sequenced in a study of STAT5B mutations in CD4+ large granular lymphocyte leukemia. Sequencing used immunoSEQ multiplex PCR; TCRdb keeps in-frame clones, though not all of them. The table includes fewer than 45,000 clones, around 85% detected once. Sequenced: CD4+ T cells from blood buffy coats. Every receptor here comes from a human donor in good health.

There are a few counts of this clone. This sequence joins TRBV6-5 and TRBJ1-2; D perhaps matches TRBD1 (6 bases). Between the trimmed V and J ends, which lost 7 bases and 3 bases, there was a span of 15 bases. Germline CDR1 reads MNHEY; CDR2 reads SVGAGI. The CDR3 length is 14 residues. The CDR3 coding sequence is TGTGCCAGCACCTCAGGGACACCCCACTATGGCTACACCTTC. As protein: CASTSGTPHYGYTF.

This clone was counted once. J is TRBJ1-1 and V is TRBV19; 8 nucleotides agree with TRBD1. Trimming took 5 bases from V and 3 from J; bases not matched to a gene: 8. The CDR3 totals 15 residues. Germline CDR1 and CDR2: LNHDA and SQIVND (reference sequence). The CDR3: CASSPRTGIYTEAFF. CDR3 sequence (DNA): TGTGCCAGTAGTCCCAGGACAGGGATTTACACTGAAGCTTTCTTT. The whole variable domain, remainder taken from reference TRBV19 and TRBJ1-1, is DGGITQSPKYLFRKEGQNVTLSCEQNLNHDAMYWYRQDPGQGLRLIYYSQIVNDFQKGDIAEGYSVSREKKESFPLTVTSAQKNPTAFYLCASSPRTGIYTEAFFGQGTRLTVV.

The gene calls are TRBV28 and TRBJ1-4; 7 bases fit TRBD1. From germline, CDR1 is MDHEN and CDR2 SYDVKM. This CDR3 has 14 residues. With 5 bases clipped from V and 8 bases from J, the junction kept 8 bases outside the gene matches. CDR3 sequence: CASSRDRVWEKLFF. The CDR3 DNA reads TGTGCCAGCAGTAGAGACAGGGTTTGGGAAAAACTGTTTTTT.

This CDR3 is CASSLLTGEETQYF. Written as DNA, the CDR3 is TGTGCCAGCAGTCTTCTGACTGGAGAAGAGACCCAGTACTTC. This chain uses TRBV7-9 with TRBJ2-5; D is uncertain. Germline CDR1 and CDR2: SEHNR and FQNEAQ (reference sequence). Trimming took 6 bases from V and 3 from J, leaving 14 bases between them. The CDR3 runs 14 residues.

V is TRBV7-8 and J is TRBJ1-4, with 9 bases that match TRBD1. The CDR3 loop spans 16 amino acids. Germline V gene sequence: CDR1 SGHVS, CDR2 FQNEAQ. Trimming took 5 bases from V and 7 from J; bases not matched to a gene: 11. The CDR3 loop reads CASSQGGGQGVEKLFF. CDR3 bases: TGTGCCAGCAGCCAAGGGGGGGGACAGGGCGTTGAAAAACTGTTTTTT.

The J gene is TRBJ1-2, the V gene TRBV6-6, with D possibly being TRBD1 (5 bases). This CDR3 spans 14 amino acids. Germline V gene lookup returns CDR1 MNHNY and CDR2 SVGAGI (reference sequence). Trimming took off 0 bases at V and 4 bases at J, with 9 bases between the two ends. CDR3 residues: CASSYSRTRYGYTF. The CDR3 nucleotides read TGTGCCAGCAGTTACTCGCGGACACGCTATGGCTACACCTTC.

The chain uses TRBV10-3 and TRBJ2-3, with D possibly called TRBD1 or TRBD2 (5 bases each). This CDR3 contains 16 residues. Germline V gene lookup returns CDR1 ENHRY and CDR2 SYGVKD. The V end lost 4 bases, the J end lost 0 bases, and 14 bases lay between the germline ends. CDR3 DNA sequence: TGTGCCATCAGTGGGCCCGGACGGGGCAGCACAGATACGCAGTATTTT. The encoded protein is CAISGPGRGSTDTQYF.